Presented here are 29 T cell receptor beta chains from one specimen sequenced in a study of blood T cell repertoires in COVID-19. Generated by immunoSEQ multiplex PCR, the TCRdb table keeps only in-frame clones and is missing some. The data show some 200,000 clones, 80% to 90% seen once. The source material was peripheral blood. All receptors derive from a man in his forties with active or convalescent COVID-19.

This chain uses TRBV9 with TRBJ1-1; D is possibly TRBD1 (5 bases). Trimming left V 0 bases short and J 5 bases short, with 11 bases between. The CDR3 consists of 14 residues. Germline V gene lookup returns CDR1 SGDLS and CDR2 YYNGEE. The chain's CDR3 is CASSVDGGGTEAFF. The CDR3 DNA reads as TGTGCCAGCAGCGTAGACGGGGGAGGGACTGAAGCTTTCTTT. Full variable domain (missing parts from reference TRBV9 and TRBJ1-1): DSGVTQTPKHLITATGQRVTLRCSPRSGDLSVYWYQQSLDQGLQFLIQYYNGEERAKGNILERFSAQQFPDLHSELNLSSLELGDSALYFCASSVDGGGTEAFFGQGTRLTVV.

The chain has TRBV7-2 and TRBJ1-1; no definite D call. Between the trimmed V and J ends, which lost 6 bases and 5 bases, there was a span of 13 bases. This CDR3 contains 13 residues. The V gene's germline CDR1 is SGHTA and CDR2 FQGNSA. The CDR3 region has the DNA TGTGCCAGCAGTGGGCATAGGAGGACTGAAGCTTTCTTT. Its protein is CASSGHRRTEAFF. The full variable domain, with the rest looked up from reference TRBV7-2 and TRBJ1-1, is GAGVSQSPSNKVTEKGKDVELRCDPISGHTALYWYRQSLGQGLEFLIYFQGNSAPDKSGLPSDRFSAERTGGSVSTLTIQRTQQEDSAVYLCASSGHRRTEAFFGQGTRLTVV.

The CDR3 reads CASSLHLQMNTEAFF. In nucleotides, the CDR3 is TGTGCCAGCAGTTTACATTTACAGATGAACACTGAAGCTTTCTTT. This chain links TRBV28 with TRBJ1-1; D gene unclear. Per germline, CDR1 MDHEN and CDR2 SYDVKM. V shed 2 bases and J shed 0 bases, with 10 bases lying between them. The length of the CDR3 is 15 residues.

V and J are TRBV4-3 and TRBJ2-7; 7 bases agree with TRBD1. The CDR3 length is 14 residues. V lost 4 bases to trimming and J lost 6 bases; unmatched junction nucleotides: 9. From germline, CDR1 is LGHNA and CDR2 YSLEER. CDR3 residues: CASSRQGAEGEQYF. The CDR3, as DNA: TGCGCCAGCAGCCGACAGGGCGCAGAGGGCGAGCAGTACTTC.

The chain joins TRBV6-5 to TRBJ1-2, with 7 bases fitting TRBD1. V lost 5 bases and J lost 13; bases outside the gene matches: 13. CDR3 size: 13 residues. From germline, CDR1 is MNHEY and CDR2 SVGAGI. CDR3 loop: CASSRDSIMVGTF. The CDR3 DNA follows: TGTGCCAGCAGTCGGGACAGTATTATGGTTGGCACCTTC.

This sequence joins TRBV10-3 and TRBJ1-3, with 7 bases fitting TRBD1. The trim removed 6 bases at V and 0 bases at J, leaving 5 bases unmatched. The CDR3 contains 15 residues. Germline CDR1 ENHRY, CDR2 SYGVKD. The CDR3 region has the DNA TGTGCCATCAGGCTACAGGGGAGCTCTGGAAACACCATATATTTT. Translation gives CAIRLQGSSGNTIYF.

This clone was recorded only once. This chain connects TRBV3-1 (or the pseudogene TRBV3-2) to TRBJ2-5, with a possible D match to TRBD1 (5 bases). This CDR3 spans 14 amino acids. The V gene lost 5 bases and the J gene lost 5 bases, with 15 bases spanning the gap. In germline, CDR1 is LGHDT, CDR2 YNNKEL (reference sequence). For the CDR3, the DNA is TGTGCCAGCAGCACCTCTACAGGCGCGGAGACCCAGTACTTC. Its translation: CASSTSTGAETQYF.

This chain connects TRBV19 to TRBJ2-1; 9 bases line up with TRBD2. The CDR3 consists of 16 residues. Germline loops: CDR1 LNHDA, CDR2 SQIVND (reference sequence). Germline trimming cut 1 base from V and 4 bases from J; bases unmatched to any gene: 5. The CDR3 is CASSIGPRGGYNEQFF. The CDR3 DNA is TGTGCCAGTAGTATAGGTCCGCGGGGGGGATACAATGAGCAGTTCTTC.

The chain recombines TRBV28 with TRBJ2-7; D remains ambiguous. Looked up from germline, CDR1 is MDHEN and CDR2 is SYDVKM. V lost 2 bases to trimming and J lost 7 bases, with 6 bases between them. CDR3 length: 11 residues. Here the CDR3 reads CASSLGPEQYF. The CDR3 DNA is TGTGCCAGCAGTTTAGGGCCAGAGCAGTACTTC.

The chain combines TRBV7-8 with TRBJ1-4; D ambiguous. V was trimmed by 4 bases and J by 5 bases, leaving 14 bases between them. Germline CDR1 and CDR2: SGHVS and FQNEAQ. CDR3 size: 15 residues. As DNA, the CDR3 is TGTGCCAGCAGCTCGCCTCGGGCGGGGAATGAAAAACTGTTTTTT. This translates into CASSSPRAGNEKLFF.

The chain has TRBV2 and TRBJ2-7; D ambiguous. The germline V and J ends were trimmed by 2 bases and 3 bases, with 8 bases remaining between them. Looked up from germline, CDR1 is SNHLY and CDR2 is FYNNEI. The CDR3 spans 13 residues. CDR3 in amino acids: CASSERVSYEQYF. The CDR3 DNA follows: TGTGCCAGCAGTGAACGGGTCAGCTACGAGCAGTACTTC. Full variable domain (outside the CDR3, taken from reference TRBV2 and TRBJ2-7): EPEVTQTPSHQVTQMGQEVILRCVPISNHLYFYWYRQILGQKVEFLVSFYNNEISEKSEIFDDQFSVERPDGSNFTLKIRSTKLEDSAMYFCASSERVSYEQYFGPGTRLTVT.

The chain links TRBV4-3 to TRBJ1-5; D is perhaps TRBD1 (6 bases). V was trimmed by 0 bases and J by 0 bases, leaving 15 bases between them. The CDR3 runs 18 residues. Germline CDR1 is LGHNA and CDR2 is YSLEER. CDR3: CASSQDRGGSYSNQPQHF. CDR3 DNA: TGCGCCAGCAGCCAAGATCGGGGGGGCTCGTATAGCAATCAGCCCCAGCATTTT.

CDR3 in DNA: TGTGCCACCAGTGCCCCGACTCGGGGACTAGCGGGACAAGAGACCCAGTACTTC. Translation: CATSAPTRGLAGQETQYF. The V call is TRBV24-1, the J call TRBJ2-5, with 13 bases aligning to TRBD2. The CDR3 spans 18 residues. With V trimmed by 5 bases and J by 2 bases, 10 bases remained unmatched. Germline V gene sequence: CDR1 KGHDR, CDR2 SFDVKD.

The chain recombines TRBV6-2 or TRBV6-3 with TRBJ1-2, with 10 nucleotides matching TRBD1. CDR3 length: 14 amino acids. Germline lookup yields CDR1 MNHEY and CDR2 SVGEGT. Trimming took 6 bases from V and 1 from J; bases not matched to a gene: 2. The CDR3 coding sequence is TGTGCCAGCAGCGACAGGGGGCGTAACTATGGCTACACCTTC. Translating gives CASSDRGRNYGYTF.

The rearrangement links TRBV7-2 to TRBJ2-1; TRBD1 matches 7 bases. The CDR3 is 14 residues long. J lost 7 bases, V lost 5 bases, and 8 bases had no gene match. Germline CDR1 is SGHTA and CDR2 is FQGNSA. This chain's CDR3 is CASSMTGSGNEQFF. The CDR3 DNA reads TGTGCCAGCAGCATGACAGGGTCGGGGAATGAGCAGTTCTTC.

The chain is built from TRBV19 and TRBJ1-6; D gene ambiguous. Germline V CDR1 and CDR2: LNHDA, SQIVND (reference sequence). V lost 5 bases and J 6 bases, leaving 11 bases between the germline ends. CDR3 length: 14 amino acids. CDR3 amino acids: CASSLTGGNSPLHF. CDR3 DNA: TGTGCCAGTAGTTTGACGGGAGGTAATTCACCCCTCCACTTT. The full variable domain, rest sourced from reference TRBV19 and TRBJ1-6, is DGGITQSPKYLFRKEGQNVTLSCEQNLNHDAMYWYRQDPGQGLRLIYYSQIVNDFQKGDIAEGYSVSREKKESFPLTVTSAQKNPTAFYLCASSLTGGNSPLHFGNGTRLTVT.

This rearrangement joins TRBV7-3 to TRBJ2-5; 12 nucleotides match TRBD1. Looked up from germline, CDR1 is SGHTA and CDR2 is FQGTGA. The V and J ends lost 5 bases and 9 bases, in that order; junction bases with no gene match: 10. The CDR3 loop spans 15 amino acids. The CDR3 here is CASSPSGDRGRPQYF. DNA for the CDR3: TGTGCCAGCAGCCCTAGCGGGGACAGGGGGCGTCCCCAGTACTTC.

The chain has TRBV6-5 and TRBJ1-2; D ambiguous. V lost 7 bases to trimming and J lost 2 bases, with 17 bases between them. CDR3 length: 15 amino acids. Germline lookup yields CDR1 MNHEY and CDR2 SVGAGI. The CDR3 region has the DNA TGTGCCAGCACCGAACTTACCGGAGGAAACTATGGCTACACCTTC. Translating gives CASTELTGGNYGYTF.

CDR3 sequence (DNA): TGTGCCAGCGCCGTTTCGGCAGGGGGGCTTCGTATGGGTCCCAACTATGGCTACACCTTC. Translated: CASAVSAGGLRMGPNYGYTF. The chain couples TRBV18 to TRBJ1-2; 7 bases map to TRBD1. This CDR3 spans 20 amino acids. Trimming at V came to 8 bases and at J to 2 bases, leaving 26 bases not matched to a gene. In germline, CDR1 is KGHSH, CDR2 LQKENI. Full variable domain (missing parts from reference TRBV18 and TRBJ1-2): NAGVMQNPRHLVRRRGQEARLRCSPMKGHSHVYWYRQLPEEGLKFMVYLQKENIIDESGMPKERFSAEFPKEGPSILRIQQVVRGDSAAYFCASAVSAGGLRMGPNYGYTFGSGTRLTVV.

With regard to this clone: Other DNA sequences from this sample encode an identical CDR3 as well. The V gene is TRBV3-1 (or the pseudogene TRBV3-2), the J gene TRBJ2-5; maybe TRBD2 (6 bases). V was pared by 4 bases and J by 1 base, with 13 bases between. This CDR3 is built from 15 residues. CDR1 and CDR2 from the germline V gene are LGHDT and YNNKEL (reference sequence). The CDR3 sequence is CASSPPGRGQETQYF. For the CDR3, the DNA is TGTGCCAGCAGCCCCCCGGGGCGGGGCCAAGAGACCCAGTACTTC.

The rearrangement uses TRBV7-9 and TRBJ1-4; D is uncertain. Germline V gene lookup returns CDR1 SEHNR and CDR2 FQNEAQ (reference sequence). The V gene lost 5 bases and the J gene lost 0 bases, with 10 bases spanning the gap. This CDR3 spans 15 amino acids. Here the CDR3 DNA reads TGTGCCAGCAGCCCTCTGGCCGCAACTAATGAAAAACTGTTTTTT. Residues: CASSPLAATNEKLFF.

CDR3 bases: TGCGCCAGCAGCTTGGGGGGGACAGCTACCGCAACTAATGAAAAACTGTTTTTT. The encoded protein is CASSLGGTATATNEKLFF. The rearrangement uses TRBV5-1 and TRBJ1-4, with TRBD1 matching over 7 bases. V gave up 0 bases and J gave up 0 bases; unmatched junction bases: 8. Germline values: CDR1 SGHRS, CDR2 YFSETQ. The CDR3 runs to 18 residues.

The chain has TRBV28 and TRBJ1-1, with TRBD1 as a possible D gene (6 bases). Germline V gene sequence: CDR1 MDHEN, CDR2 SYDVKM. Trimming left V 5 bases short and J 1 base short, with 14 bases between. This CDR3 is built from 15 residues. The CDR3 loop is CASSEGVFKNTEAFF. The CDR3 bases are TGTGCCAGCAGTGAGGGGGTCTTTAAGAACACTGAAGCTTTCTTT.

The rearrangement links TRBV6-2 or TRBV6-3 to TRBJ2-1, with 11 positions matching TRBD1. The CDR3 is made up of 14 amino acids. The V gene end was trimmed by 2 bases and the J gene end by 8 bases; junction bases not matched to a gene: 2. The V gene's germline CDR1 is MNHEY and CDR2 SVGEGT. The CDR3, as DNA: TGTGCCAGCAGTTACGGACAGGGGGCCGATGAGCAGTTCTTC. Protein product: CASSYGQGADEQFF.

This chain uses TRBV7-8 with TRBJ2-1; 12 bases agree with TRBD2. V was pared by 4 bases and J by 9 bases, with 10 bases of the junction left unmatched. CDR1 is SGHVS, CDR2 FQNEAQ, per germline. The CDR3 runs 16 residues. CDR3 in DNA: TGTGCCAGCAGCTCCCAGCCTAGCGGGGGGGCGATTGAGCAGTTCTTC. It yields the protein CASSSQPSGGAIEQFF.

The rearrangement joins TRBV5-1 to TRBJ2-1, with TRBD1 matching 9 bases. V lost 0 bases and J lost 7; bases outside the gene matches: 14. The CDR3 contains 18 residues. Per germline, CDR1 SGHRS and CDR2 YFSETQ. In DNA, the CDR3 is TGCGCCAGCAGCTTGGCGCCTCTATACGGACAGGGGTTGAATGAGCAGTTCTTC. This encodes CASSLAPLYGQGLNEQFF.

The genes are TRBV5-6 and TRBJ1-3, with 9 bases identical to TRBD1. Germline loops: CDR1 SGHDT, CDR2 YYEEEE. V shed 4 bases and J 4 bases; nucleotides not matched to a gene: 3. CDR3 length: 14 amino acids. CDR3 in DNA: TGTGCCAGCAGCGGGACAGGGTTAGGAAACACCATATATTTT. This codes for CASSGTGLGNTIYF.

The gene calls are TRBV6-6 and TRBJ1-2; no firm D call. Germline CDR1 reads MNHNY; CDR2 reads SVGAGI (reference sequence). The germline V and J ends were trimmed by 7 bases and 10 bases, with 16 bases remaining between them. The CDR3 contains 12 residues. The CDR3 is CASTQDTHPYTF. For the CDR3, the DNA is TGTGCCAGCACCCAAGACACGCACCCCTACACCTTC.

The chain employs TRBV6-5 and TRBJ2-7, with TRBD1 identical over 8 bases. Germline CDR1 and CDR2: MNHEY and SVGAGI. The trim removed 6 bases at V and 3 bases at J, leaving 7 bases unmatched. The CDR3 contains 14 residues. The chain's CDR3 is CASSRGQVNYEQYF. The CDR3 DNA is TGTGCCAGCAGCAGGGGGCAGGTTAACTACGAGCAGTACTTC.